The rows below give T cell receptor beta chains drawn from one sample of a study of cytomegalovirus exposure and HLA in healthy donors. The data were produced by immunoSEQ multiplex PCR, yet TCRdb's version contains in-frame clones alone and is incomplete. The table shows about 130,000 clones, with about four fifths occurring only once. Sample: PBMCs. The receptors here all came from a human donor in good health. CDR3s include the opening cysteine and the closing phenylalanine or tryptophan. D genes are given only for firm matches. The listing skips clone size in some rows; elsewhere it reads once, few, many or a size class.

size,J,D,V,DNA,CDR3
once,TRBJ2-5,TRBD2,TRBV5-1,TGCGCCAGCAGCTTGAGGCTAGCGGGGGGAAACCAAGAGACCCAGTACTTC,CASSLRLAGGNQETQYF
few,TRBJ1-5,-,TRBV2,TGTGCCAGCGAGCGGGACACGGGTCAGCCCCAGCATTTT,CASERDTGQPQHF
-,TRBJ1-3,TRBD1,TRBV4-2,TGTGCCAGCAGCCAAGTACAGGGGTCTGGAAACACCATATATTTT,CASSQVQGSGNTIYF
-,TRBJ1-1,-,TRBV5-1,TGCGCCAGCAGCTTGCCCAAGGGGGAAAACACTGAAGCTTTCTTT,CASSLPKGENTEAFF
-,TRBJ2-5,-,TRBV29-1,TGCAGCGTGGGAGAAGAGACCCAGTACTTC,CSVGEETQYF
-,TRBJ2-1,-,TRBV5-1,TGCGCCAGCAGCTTGGAGCGGAGCTCCTACAATGAGCAGTTCTTC,CASSLERSSYNEQFF
-,TRBJ1-2,-,TRBV7-2,TGTGCCAGCAACGACGGAGACTATGGCTACACCTTC,CASNDGDYGYTF
-,TRBJ2-5,-,TRBV5-1,TGCGCCAGCAGCTTGGAGGGGAAACGGTGGGAGACCCAGTACTTC,CASSLEGKRWETQYF
-,TRBJ2-5,TRBD2,TRBV5-6,TGTGCCAGCAGCCCTCGGACTAGCGGGGGTCAAGAGACCCAGTACTTC,CASSPRTSGGQETQYF
-,TRBJ2-1,-,TRBV20-1,TGCAGTGCGCGCCTTTACAATGAGCAGTTCTTC,CSARLYNEQFF
-,TRBJ2-1,TRBD1,TRBV28,TGTGCCAGCAGTTCTCTCCTCTACAGGGGCAAAACCAATGAGCAGTTCTTC,CASSSLLYRGKTNEQFF
-,TRBJ1-6,-,TRBV28,TGTGCCAGCAGTTCCAGTCCCTGGTTTTATAATTCACCCCTCCACTTT,CASSSSPWFYNSPLHF
-,TRBJ2-6,TRBD2,TRBV5-5,TGTGCCAGCAGCCTATACCGGGGGGGGGCCTACTCTGGGGCCAACGTCCTGACTTTC,CASSLYRGGAYSGANVLTF
-,TRBJ2-1,-,TRBV7-8,TGTGCCAGCAGCTTAAGGGCAGGGCCGACGACTGAGCAGTTCTTC,CASSLRAGPTTEQFF
-,TRBJ2-2,-,TRBV25-1,TGTGCCAGCAGTGAGGGGCCCGGGGAGCTGTTTTTT,CASSEGPGELFF
-,TRBJ2-7,-,TRBV18,TGTGCCAGCCAGGGCATTCCCTACGAGCAGTACTTC,CASQGIPYEQYF
-,TRBJ2-2,-,TRBV5-1,TGCGCCAGCAGCCAGGGAAGGGACACCGGGGAGCTGTTTTTT,CASSQGRDTGELFF